The rows below give T cell receptor beta chains drawn from one sample of a study of cytomegalovirus exposure and HLA in healthy donors. The repertoire was sequenced with immunoSEQ multiplex PCR; TCRdb's copy has only in-frame clones and lacks some. The table shows some 130,000 clones, with under 75% occurring only once. Sequenced material: PBMCs. These receptors were obtained from a woman aged 40 to 55 in good health and CMV-seronegative. Each CDR3 is given with its conserved first and last residue. D genes are given only for firm matches. Size values are once, few and many counts, or a class for expanded clones, and some rows have none.

>TRBJ2-2|TRBD2|NA|TRBV4-1
TGCGCCAGCAGCCAGAGGGGGGGACTAGCGTCCAACACCGGGGAGCTGTTTTTT
CASSQRGGLASNTGELFF
>TRBJ2-1|NA|once|TRBV11-1
TGTGCCAGCAGCTTAGCGCGTAGGGGCGAATTGTACAATGAGCAGTTCTTC
CASSLARRGELYNEQFF
>TRBJ2-7|TRBD1|NA|TRBV4-2
TGTGCCAGCAGCCATAGGACAGGGGAAGAGGACGAGCAGTACTTC
CASSHRTGEEDEQYF
>TRBJ2-1|TRBD2|NA|TRBV13
TGTGCCAGCAGCCTTTGGACTAGCGGGGGGCGCTCCTACAATGAGCAGTTCTTC
CASSLWTSGGRSYNEQFF
>TRBJ2-7|NA|NA|TRBV19
TGTGCCAGTAGTGTCTCCGTAATCCACGAGCAGTACTTC
CASSVSVIHEQYF
>TRBJ1-1|NA|NA|TRBV4-2
TGTGCCAGCAGCCAGCGATCGGGAGGAACTGAAGCTTTCTTT
CASSQRSGGTEAFF
>TRBJ1-1|NA|NA|TRBV11-2
TGTGCCAGCAGCTTAGACCGGCGGGATGAAGCTTTCTTT
CASSLDRRDEAFF
>TRBJ1-5|NA|NA|TRBV30
TGTGCCTGGAGTAAAAATGGCCTCCTTAGCAATCAGCCCCAGCATTTT
CAWSKNGLLSNQPQHF
>TRBJ2-5|NA|NA|TRBV19
TGTGCCAGTAGTGATGATCCCGGCGGGGAGACCCAGTACTTC
CASSDDPGGETQYF
>TRBJ1-1|NA|NA|TRBV15
TGTGCCACCAGCAGTGAATCGGGCCAAGGGGTCACTGAAGCTTTCTTT
CATSSESGQGVTEAFF
>TRBJ1-1|NA|NA|TRBV10-1
TGCGCCAGCAGTGAGTCGACTGGAGGAGGCAGCAACACTGAAGCTTTCTTT
CASSESTGGGSNTEAFF
>TRBJ2-7|NA|NA|TRBV7-9
TGTGCCAGCAGCTTTCCCGGGATCCCCTACCCATACGAGCAGTACTTC
CASSFPGIPYPYEQYF
>TRBJ2-7|TRBD2|few|TRBV4-3
TGCGCCAGCAGCCAAGGCGGGAGCTCCTACGAGCAGTACTTC
CASSQGGSSYEQYF
>TRBJ2-7|NA|NA|TRBV18
TGTGCCAGCTCCGGGACATCAGCGACTTACGAGCAGTACTTC
CASSGTSATYEQYF
>TRBJ1-6|TRBD1|once|TRBV30
TGTGCCTGGAGCCCTCGGGACAGGGTCGATAATTCACCCCTCCACTTT
CAWSPRDRVDNSPLHF
>TRBJ1-5|NA|NA|TRBV30
TGTGCCTGGGGACCGGGGAGTATGGCGGTACAGCCCCAGCATTTT
CAWGPGSMAVQPQHF
>TRBJ1-2|NA|few|TRBV29-1
TGCAGCGTTGAGCATCCGGTCCATGGCTACACCTTC
CSVEHPVHGYTF
>TRBJ1-1|NA|NA|TRBV19
TGTGCCAGTAGTGCGACTCGGAAAGGAACTGAAGCTTTCTTT
CASSATRKGTEAFF
>TRBJ1-2|NA|NA|TRBV5-6
TGTGCCAGCAGGCCGTTACCGGGACATCACCTAGGAAATGGCTACACCTTC
CASRPLPGHHLGNGYTF
>TRBJ1-6|TRBD1|NA|TRBV27
TGTGCCAGCAAGGGACAGGCCAATAATTCACCCCTCCACTTT
CASKGQANNSPLHF
>TRBJ2-3|TRBD1|NA|TRBV19
TGTGCCAGTAGTTCCACACACCCGACAGGGGGGATCACAGATACGCAGTATTTT
CASSSTHPTGGITDTQYF
>TRBJ1-2|NA|NA|TRBV6-5
TGTGCCAGCAGTTTCGGCCCCGCGGGGGATGGCTACACCTTC
CASSFGPAGDGYTF
>TRBJ1-1|NA|NA|TRBV7-2
TGTGCCAGCAGCTTGCTGTCCACGGGGACTGAAGCTTTCTTT
CASSLLSTGTEAFF
>TRBJ2-7|NA|NA|TRBV27
TGTGCCAGCAAATTGAGTCTAGCGACCTACGAGCAGTACTTC
CASKLSLATYEQYF
>TRBJ2-7|TRBD1|NA|TRBV10-2
TGCGCCAGCACCACCGAGGCGACAGGGGGCAAAAAGTACTTC
CASTTEATGGKKYF
>TRBJ2-3|TRBD1|few|TRBV9
TGTGCCAGCAGCCTGAGGACAGGGGCAGATACGCAGTATTTT
CASSLRTGADTQYF
>TRBJ2-7|NA|few|TRBV4-1
TGCGCCAGCAGCCAAGTCCCCAGGTTGATCTACGAGCAGTACTTC
CASSQVPRLIYEQYF
>TRBJ1-1|NA|few|TRBV2
TGTGCCAGCAGTATCGGTAACACTGAAGCTTTCTTT
CASSIGNTEAFF
>TRBJ1-2|TRBD1|NA|TRBV27
TGTGCCAGCAGTTCAGGACAGGGGGCAAGGCTTGGCTACACCTTC
CASSSGQGARLGYTF
>TRBJ1-4|TRBD1|NA|TRBV6-1
TGTGCCAGCAGAAAGGGACAGACAACTAATGAAAAACTGTTTTTT
CASRKGQTTNEKLFF
>TRBJ1-2|TRBD1|once|TRBV7-9
TGTGCCAGCAGCTTAGCGACAGGGGTGGGCTACACCTTC
CASSLATGVGYTF